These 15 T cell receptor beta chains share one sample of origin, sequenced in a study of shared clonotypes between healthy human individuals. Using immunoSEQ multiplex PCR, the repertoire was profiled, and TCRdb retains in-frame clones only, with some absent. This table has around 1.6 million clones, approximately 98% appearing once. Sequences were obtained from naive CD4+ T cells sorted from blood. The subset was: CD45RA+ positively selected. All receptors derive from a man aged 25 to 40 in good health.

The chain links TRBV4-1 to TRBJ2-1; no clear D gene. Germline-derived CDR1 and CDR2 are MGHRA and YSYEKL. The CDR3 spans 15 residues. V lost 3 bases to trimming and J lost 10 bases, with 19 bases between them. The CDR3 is CASSHNLNGPQEQFF. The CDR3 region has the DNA TGCGCCAGCAGCCATAACCTTAATGGGCCCCAGGAGCAGTTCTTC.

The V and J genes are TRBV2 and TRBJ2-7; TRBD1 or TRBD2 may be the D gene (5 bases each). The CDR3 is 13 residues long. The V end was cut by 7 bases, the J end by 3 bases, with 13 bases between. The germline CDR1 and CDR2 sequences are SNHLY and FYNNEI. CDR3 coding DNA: TGTGCCAGCACCCAGAGGGGTAGCTACGAGCAGTACTTC. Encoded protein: CASTQRGSYEQYF.

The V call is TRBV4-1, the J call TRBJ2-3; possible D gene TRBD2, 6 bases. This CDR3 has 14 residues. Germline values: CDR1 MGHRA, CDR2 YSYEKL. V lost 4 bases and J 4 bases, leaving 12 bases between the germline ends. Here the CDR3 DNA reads TGCGCCAGCAGCCCGGGACTTTACTCAGATACGCAGTATTTT. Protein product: CASSPGLYSDTQYF.

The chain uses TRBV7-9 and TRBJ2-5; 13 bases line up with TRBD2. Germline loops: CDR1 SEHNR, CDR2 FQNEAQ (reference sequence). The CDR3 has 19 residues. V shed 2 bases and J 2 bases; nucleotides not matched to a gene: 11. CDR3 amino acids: CASSLLETSGRDLQETQYF. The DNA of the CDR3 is TGTGCCAGCAGCTTATTAGAAACTAGCGGGAGGGATCTTCAAGAGACCCAGTACTTC.

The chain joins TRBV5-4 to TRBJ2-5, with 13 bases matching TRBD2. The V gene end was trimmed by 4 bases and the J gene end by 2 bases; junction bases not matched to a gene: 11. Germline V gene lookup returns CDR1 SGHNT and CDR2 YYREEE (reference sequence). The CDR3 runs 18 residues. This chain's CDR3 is CASSVKQTSGRYQETQYF. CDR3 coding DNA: TGTGCCAGCAGCGTGAAGCAGACTAGCGGGAGGTATCAAGAGACCCAGTACTTC.

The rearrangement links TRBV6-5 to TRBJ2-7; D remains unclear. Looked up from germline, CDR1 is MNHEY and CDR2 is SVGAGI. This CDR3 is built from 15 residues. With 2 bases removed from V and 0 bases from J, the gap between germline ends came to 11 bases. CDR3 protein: CASSYDSDLSYEQYF. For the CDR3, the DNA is TGTGCCAGCAGTTACGATTCAGATCTCTCCTACGAGCAGTACTTC.

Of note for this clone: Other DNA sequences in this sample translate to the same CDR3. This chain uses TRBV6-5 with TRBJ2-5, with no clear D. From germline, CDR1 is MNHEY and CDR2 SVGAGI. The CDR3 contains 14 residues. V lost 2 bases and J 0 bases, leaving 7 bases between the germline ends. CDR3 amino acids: CASSYVVNQETQYF. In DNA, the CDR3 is TGTGCCAGCAGTTACGTCGTGAACCAAGAGACCCAGTACTTC.

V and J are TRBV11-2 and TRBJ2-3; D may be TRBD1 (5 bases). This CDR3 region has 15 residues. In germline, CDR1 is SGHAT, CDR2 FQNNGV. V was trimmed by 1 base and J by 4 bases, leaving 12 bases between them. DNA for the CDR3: TGTGCCAGCAGCTTAGTGCCAGGGTTCCCAGATACGCAGTATTTT. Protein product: CASSLVPGFPDTQYF.

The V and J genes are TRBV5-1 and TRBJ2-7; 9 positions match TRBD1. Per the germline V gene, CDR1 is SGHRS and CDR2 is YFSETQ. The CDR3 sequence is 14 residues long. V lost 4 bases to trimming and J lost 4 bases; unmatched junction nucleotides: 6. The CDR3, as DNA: TGCGCCAGCAGCAAGGGGACAGGGCGGTACGAGCAGTACTTC. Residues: CASSKGTGRYEQYF.

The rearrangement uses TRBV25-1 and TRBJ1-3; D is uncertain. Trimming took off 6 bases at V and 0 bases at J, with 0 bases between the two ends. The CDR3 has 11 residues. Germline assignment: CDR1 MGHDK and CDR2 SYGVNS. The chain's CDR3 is CASSSGNTIYF. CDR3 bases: TGTGCCAGCAGCTCTGGAAACACCATATATTTT.

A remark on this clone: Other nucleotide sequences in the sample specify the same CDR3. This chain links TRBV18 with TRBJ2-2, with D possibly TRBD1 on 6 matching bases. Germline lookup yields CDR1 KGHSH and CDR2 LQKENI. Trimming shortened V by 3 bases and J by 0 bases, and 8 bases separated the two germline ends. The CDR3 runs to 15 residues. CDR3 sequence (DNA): TGTGCCAGCTCACCTCGGACAGCGAACACCGGGGAGCTGTTTTTT. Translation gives CASSPRTANTGELFF.

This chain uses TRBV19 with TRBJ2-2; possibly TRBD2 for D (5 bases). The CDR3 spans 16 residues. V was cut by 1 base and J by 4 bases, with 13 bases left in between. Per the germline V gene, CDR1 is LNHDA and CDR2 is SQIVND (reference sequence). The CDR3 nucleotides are TGTGCCAGTAGTATAGTAGGCCGCGGGTCCACCGGGGAGCTGTTTTTT. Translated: CASSIVGRGSTGELFF.

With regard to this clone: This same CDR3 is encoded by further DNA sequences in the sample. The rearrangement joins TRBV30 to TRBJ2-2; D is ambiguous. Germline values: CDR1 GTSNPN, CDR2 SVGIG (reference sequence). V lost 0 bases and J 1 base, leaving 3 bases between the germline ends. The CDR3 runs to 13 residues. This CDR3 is CAWSVLNTGELFF. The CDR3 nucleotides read TGTGCCTGGAGTGTTCTGAACACCGGGGAGCTGTTTTTT.

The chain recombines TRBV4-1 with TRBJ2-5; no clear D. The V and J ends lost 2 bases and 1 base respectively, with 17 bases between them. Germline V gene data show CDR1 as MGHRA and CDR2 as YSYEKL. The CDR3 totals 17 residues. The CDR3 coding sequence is TGCGCCAGCAGCCAAACCCCCCTGGTAGGGTCCCAAGAGACCCAGTACTTC. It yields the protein CASSQTPLVGSQETQYF.

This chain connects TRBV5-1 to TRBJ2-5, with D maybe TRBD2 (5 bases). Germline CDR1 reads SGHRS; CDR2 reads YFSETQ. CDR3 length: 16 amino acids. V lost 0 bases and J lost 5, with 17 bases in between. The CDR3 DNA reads TGCGCCAGCAGCTTGGCCGGGAATCCCAACGGGGAGACCCAGTACTTC. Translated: CASSLAGNPNGETQYF.